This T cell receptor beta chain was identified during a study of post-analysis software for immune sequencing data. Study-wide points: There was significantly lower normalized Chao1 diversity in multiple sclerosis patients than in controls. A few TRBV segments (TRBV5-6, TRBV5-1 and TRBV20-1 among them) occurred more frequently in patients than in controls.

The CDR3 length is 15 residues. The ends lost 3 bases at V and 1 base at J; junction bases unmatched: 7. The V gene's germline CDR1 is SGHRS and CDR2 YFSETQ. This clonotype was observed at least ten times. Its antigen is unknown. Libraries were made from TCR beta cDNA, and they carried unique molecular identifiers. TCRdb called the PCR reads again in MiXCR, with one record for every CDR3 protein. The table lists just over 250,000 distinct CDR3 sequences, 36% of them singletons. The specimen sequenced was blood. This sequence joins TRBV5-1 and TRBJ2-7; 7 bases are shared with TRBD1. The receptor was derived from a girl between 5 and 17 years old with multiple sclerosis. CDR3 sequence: CASSSTPQGSYEQYF. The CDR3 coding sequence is TGCGCCAGCAGCTCAACACCACAGGGGTCCTACGAGCAGTACTTC.